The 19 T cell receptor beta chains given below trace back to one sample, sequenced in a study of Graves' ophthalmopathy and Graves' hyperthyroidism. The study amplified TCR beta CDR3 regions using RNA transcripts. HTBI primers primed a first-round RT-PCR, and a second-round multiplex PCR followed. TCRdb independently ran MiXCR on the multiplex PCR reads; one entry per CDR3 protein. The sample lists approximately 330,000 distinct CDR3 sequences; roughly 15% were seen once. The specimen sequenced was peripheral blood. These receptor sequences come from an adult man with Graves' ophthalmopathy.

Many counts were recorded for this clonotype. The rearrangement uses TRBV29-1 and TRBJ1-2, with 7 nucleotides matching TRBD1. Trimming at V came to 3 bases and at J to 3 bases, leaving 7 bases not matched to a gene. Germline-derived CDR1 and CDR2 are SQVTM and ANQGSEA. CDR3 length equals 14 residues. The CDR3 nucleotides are TGCAGCGTTGATCCAGGCAGGGGGGACTATGGCTACACCTTC. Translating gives CSVDPGRGDYGYTF.

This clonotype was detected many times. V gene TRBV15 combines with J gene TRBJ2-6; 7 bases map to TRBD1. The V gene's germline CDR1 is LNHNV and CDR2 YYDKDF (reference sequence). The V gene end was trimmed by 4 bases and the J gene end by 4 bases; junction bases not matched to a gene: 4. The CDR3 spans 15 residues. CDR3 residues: CATSIDRAGANVLTF. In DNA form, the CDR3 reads TGTGCCACCAGCATTGACAGGGCCGGGGCCAACGTCCTGACTTTC.

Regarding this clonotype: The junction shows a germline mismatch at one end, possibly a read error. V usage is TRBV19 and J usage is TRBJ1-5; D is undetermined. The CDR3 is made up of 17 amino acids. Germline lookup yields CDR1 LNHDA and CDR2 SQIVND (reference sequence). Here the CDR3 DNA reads TGTGCCAGTAGTATATCGATTTGGGAGGATCGCAATCAGCCCCAGCCTTTT. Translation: CASSISIWEDRNQPQPF. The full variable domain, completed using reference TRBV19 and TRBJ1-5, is DGGITQSPKYLFRKEGQNVTLSCEQNLNHDAMYWYRQDPGQGLRLIYYSQIVNDFQKGDIAEGYSVSREKKESFPLTVTSAQKNPTAFYLCASSISIWEDRNQPQPFGDGTRLSIL.

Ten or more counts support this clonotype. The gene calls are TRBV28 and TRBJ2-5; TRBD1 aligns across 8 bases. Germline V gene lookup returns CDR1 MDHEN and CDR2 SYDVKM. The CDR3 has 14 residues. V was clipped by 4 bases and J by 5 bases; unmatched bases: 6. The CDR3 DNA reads TGTGCCAGCAGTTCGGACAGGGATCGGGAGACCCAGTACTTC. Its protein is CASSSDRDRETQYF.

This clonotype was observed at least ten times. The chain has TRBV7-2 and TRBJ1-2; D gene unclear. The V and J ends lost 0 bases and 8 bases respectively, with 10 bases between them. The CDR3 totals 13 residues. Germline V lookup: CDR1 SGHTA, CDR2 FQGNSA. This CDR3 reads CASSLAFMRGYTF. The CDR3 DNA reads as TGTGCCAGCAGCTTAGCCTTTATGAGGGGCTACACCTTC.

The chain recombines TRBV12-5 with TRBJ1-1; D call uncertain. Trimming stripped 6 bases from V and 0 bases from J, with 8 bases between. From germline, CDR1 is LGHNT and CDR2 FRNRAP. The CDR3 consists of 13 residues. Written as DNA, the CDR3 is TGTGCTAGTGGCACCGAGGTGAACACTGAAGCTTTCTTT. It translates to CASGTEVNTEAFF.

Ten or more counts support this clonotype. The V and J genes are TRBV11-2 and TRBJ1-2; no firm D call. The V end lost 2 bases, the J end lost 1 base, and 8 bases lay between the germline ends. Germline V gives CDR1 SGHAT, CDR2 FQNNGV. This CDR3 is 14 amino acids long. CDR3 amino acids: CASSLSASNYGYTF. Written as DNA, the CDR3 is TGTGCCAGCAGCTTAAGTGCCAGTAACTATGGCTACACCTTC.

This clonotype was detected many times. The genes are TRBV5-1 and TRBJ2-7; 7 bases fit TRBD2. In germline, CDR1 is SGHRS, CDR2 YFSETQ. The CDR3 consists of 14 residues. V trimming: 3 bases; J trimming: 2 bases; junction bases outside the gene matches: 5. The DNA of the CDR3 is TGCGCCAGCAGCTCTCAGGCGGGGGCCTACGAGCAGTACTTC. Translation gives CASSSQAGAYEQYF.

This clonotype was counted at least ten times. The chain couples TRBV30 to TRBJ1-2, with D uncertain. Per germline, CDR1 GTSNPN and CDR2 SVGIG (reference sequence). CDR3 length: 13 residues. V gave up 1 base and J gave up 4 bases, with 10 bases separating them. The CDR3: CAWSASGSYGYTF. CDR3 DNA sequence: TGTGCCTGGAGTGCATCAGGTTCCTATGGCTACACCTTC.

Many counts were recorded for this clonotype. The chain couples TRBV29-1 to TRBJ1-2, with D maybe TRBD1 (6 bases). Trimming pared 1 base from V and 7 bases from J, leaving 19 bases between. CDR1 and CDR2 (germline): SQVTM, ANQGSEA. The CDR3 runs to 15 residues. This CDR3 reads CSVEGGRGMVGGYTF. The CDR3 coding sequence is TGCAGCGTTGAAGGAGGCAGGGGTATGGTCGGTGGCTACACCTTC.

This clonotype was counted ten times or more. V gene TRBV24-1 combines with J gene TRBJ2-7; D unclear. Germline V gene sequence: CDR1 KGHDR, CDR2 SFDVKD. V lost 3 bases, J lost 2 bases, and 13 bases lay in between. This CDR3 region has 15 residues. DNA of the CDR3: TGTGCCACCAGTGATAGCCGCCTTGGAGCCTACGAGCAGTACTTC. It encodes CATSDSRLGAYEQYF.

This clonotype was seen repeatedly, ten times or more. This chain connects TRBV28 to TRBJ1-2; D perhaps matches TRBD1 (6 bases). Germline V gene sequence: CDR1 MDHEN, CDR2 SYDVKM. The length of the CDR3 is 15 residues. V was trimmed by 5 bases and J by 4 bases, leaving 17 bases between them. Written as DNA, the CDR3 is TGTGCCAGCAGTCCCCACCGGGGGGGCGGCTATGGCTACACCTTC. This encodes CASSPHRGGGYGYTF.

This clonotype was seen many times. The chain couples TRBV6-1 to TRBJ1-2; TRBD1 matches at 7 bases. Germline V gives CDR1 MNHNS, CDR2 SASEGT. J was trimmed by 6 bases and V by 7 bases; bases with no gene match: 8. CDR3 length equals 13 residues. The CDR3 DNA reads TGTGCCAGCAACCGGCCAGGGGGACATGGCTACACCTTC. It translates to CASNRPGGHGYTF.

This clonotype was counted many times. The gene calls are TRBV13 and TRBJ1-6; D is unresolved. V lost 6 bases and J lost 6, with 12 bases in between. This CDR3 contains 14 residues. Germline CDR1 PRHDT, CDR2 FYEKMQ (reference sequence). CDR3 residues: CASRRALGNSPLHF. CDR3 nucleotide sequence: TGTGCCAGCAGGAGGGCATTGGGTAATTCACCCCTCCACTTT.

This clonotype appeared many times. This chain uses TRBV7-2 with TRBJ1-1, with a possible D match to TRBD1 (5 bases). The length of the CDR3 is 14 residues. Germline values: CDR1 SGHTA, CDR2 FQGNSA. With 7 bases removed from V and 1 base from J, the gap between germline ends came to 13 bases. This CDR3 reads CASIWGGRNTEAFF. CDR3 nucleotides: TGTGCCAGCATCTGGGGGGGGAGGAACACTGAAGCTTTCTTT. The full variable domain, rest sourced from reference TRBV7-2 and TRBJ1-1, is GAGVSQSPSNKVTEKGKDVELRCDPISGHTALYWYRQSLGQGLEFLIYFQGNSAPDKSGLPSDRFSAERTGGSVSTLTIQRTQQEDSAVYLCASIWGGRNTEAFFGQGTRLTVV.

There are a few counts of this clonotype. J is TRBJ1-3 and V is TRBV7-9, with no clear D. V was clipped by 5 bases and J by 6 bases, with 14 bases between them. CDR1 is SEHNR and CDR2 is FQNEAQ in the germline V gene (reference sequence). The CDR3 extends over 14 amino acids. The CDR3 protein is CASSPRRWENTIYF. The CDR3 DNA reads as TGTGCCAGCAGCCCACGGCGGTGGGAAAACACCATATATTTT.

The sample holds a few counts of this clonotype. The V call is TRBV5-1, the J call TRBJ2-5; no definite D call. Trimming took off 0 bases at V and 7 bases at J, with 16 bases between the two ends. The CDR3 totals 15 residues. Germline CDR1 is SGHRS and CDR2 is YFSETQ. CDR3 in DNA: TGCGCCAGCAGCTTGGAAGGACGCCCTCAGGCGACCCAGTACTTC. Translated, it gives CASSLEGRPQATQYF.

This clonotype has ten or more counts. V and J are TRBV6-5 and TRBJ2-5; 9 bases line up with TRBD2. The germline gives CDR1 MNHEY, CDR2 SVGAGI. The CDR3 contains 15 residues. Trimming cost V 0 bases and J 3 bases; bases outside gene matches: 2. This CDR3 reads CASSYSLAGKETQYF. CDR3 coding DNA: TGTGCCAGCAGTTACTCGCTAGCGGGAAAAGAGACCCAGTACTTC.

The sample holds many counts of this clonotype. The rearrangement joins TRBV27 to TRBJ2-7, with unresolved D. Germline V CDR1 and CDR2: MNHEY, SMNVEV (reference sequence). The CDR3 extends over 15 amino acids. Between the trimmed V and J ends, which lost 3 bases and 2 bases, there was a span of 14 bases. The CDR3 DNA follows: TGTGCCAGCAGTTTGTCCCGAACATTAGCCTACGAGCAGTACTTC. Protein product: CASSLSRTLAYEQYF.